These T cell receptor beta chains were read from a single sample in a study of beta chain features in type 1 diabetes. The assay was immunoSEQ multiplex PCR, and TCRdb's table has in-frame clones only and misses some. The repertoire holds 130,000 to 150,000 clones, with about 7.1% as singletons. Input material: central memory CD4+ T cells from blood. Receptor source: a young woman in good health. The CDR3 runs from the conserved cysteine through the conserved F or W. A D gene is named only where the DNA matches it firmly. The size of a clone is reported for some rows only, either as once, few or many, or as a class for expanded clones.

TRBJ2-3 | - | TRBD1 | TRBV19 | TGTGCCAGTACGACAGGGGATGGCACAGATACGCAGTATTTT | CASTTGDGTDTQYF
TRBJ2-7 | many | - | TRBV7-9 | TGTGCCAGCAGCTTAGGGTCGGGGTTCGAGCAGTACTTC | CASSLGSGFEQYF
TRBJ2-2 | many | TRBD2 | TRBV28 | TGTGCCAGCCGGGGAGCGGGAGTGGCAACCGGGGAGCTGTTTTTT | CASRGAGVATGELFF
TRBJ1-4 | - | TRBD1 | TRBV5-1 | TGCGCCAGCAGCTTGGGAGGGACAGGGCCTAATGAAAAACTGTTTTTT | CASSLGGTGPNEKLFF
TRBJ1-3 | few | TRBD1 | TRBV28 | TGTGCCAGCAGCCGATCAGGGGGCAAAGGAAACACCATATATTTT | CASSRSGGKGNTIYF
TRBJ2-2 | many | TRBD2 | TRBV7-2 | TGTGCCAGCAGTCCTCGGACTAGCGGGACGGGCGGGGAGCTGTTTTTT | CASSPRTSGTGGELFF
TRBJ2-7 | few | - | TRBV7-3 | TGTGCCAGCAGCTTGGGGCAGAACTACGAGCAGTACTTC | CASSLGQNYEQYF
TRBJ2-6 | few | - | TRBV11-3 | TGTGCCAGCAGCTTAGCCCGACACTCTCCTGGGGCCAACGTCCTGACTTTC | CASSLARHSPGANVLTF
TRBJ2-3 | few | TRBD2 | TRBV2 | TGTGCCAGCAGTGTGACTAGCGGGAGAGATACGCAGTATTTT | CASSVTSGRDTQYF
TRBJ2-2 | - | - | TRBV5-1 | TGCGCCAGCAGCTTTGAGGGGGCGAACACCGGGGAGCTGTTTTTT | CASSFEGANTGELFF
TRBJ1-5 | few | - | TRBV2 | TGTGCCAGCAGTGGGAGTCAACAGCCCCAGCATTTT | CASSGSQQPQHF
TRBJ1-3 | - | - | TRBV30 | TGTGCCTGGAGTGGCGGCTCTGGAAACACCATATATTTT | CAWSGGSGNTIYF
TRBJ2-2 | - | - | TRBV30 | TGTGCCTGGAGGGCCCCAGGGGCCGGGGAGCTGTTTTTT | CAWRAPGAGELFF
TRBJ2-1 | few | - | TRBV9 | TGTGCCAGCAGCGTAGGGGCCGGCGGGCACTACAATGAGCAGTTCTTC | CASSVGAGGHYNEQFF
TRBJ1-3 | few | TRBD1 | TRBV18 | TGTGCCAGCTCACCACGGGACAGGGTTGAAAACACCATATATTTT | CASSPRDRVENTIYF
TRBJ1-5 | - | - | TRBV28 | TGTGCCAGCAGTTCTGTCTTAAATAGCAATCAGCCCCAGCATTTT | CASSSVLNSNQPQHF
TRBJ1-1 | few | - | TRBV5-1 | TGCGCCAGCAGCTTGGATGCAGGGAAGCCGAACACTGAAGCTTTCTTT | CASSLDAGKPNTEAFF
TRBJ2-7 | few | TRBD2 | TRBV9 | TGTGCCAGCAGCGTAAGTCTAGCGGGAGCCCACGAGCAGTACTTC | CASSVSLAGAHEQYF
TRBJ2-3 | many | TRBD1 | TRBV29-1 | TGCAGCGTCCGGGACAGGGGTTTAGGCAATACGCAGTATTTT | CSVRDRGLGNTQYF
TRBJ2-5 | many | TRBD2 | TRBV15 | TGTGCCACCAGCAGACCAGCGGGAGGGCCAGAGACCCAGTACTTC | CATSRPAGGPETQYF
TRBJ2-1 | - | - | TRBV7-3 | TGTGCCAGCAGCGAAACTAGGAGCTCCTACAATGAGCAGTTCTTC | CASSETRSSYNEQFF
TRBJ2-1 | - | - | TRBV27 | TGTGCCAGCAGTCGTAGCGGTGGAGGAGGTGTCTACAATGAGCAGTTCTTC | CASSRSGGGGVYNEQFF
TRBJ2-1 | - | TRBD1 | TRBV19 | TGTGCCACTGACGGGGGACAGGGATACAATGAGCAGTTCTTC | CATDGGQGYNEQFF
TRBJ1-5 | few | TRBD1 | TRBV11-1 | TGTGCCAGCAGCCCTGGGACAGGGAACAATCAGCCCCAGCATTTT | CASSPGTGNNQPQHF
TRBJ1-4 | few | TRBD1 | TRBV29-1 | TGCAGCGCTACGCGACAGGGCCAGAATGAAAAACTGTTTTTT | CSATRQGQNEKLFF
TRBJ2-7 | - | TRBD2 | TRBV15 | TGTGCCACCAGCAGTATAATCTCTGCGGGAGTCTCCTACGAGCAGTACTTC | CATSSIISAGVSYEQYF
TRBJ2-1 | many | TRBD1 | TRBV7-8 | TGTGCCAGCAGCCGGACAGGGGCTAACTACAATGAGCAGTTCTTC | CASSRTGANYNEQFF
TRBJ2-2 | - | TRBD1 | TRBV11-2 | TGTGCCAACCAGGGGGCAAACACCGGGGAGCTGTTTTTT | CANQGANTGELFF
TRBJ2-7 | many | TRBD1 | TRBV5-1 | TGCGCCAGCAGCCCGGGACAGGGGAAGGAGCAGTACTTC | CASSPGQGKEQYF
TRBJ2-1 | - | TRBD1 | TRBV5-6 | TGTGCCAGCAGCTGGATGGACAGGCAAAACAATGAGCAGTTCTTC | CASSWMDRQNNEQFF
TRBJ2-2 | few | - | TRBV5-4 | TGTGCCAGCAGCTTGGGGGGACAATACACCGGGGAGCTGTTTTTT | CASSLGGQYTGELFF
TRBJ2-1 | few | TRBD2 | TRBV11-3 | TGTGCCAGCAGTCCTACTAGCGGGAGTCGGGAGCAGTTCTTC | CASSPTSGSREQFF
TRBJ2-7 | many | TRBD1 | TRBV28 | TGTGCCAGCAGTCCCCGTAGGGGGCAGGGGAACTACGAGCAGTACTTC | CASSPRRGQGNYEQYF
TRBJ2-5 | few | - | TRBV15 | TGTGCCACCAGCAGATCGCCGGTACTAGGGGAGACCCAGTACTTC | CATSRSPVLGETQYF
TRBJ2-3 | - | - | TRBV25-1 | TGTGCCAGCAGCGACCCCGGTAGCGGACCCACAGATACGCAGTATTTT | CASSDPGSGPTDTQYF
TRBJ2-7 | many | - | TRBV5-1 | TGCGCCAGCAGCTTGAACAGTGCTACGAGCGAGCAGTACTTC | CASSLNSATSEQYF
TRBJ2-2 | few | TRBD1 | TRBV18 | TGTGCCAGCTCACCTATGATGCCTGGACAGGGGGCGCCGAACGGGGAGCTGTTTTTT | CASSPMMPGQGAPNGELFF
TRBJ2-3 | few | - | TRBV7-9 | TGTGCCAGCAGCTTAGGGGAGTGGGATACGCAGTATTTT | CASSLGEWDTQYF
TRBJ2-3 | - | - | TRBV27 | TGTGCCAGCAGTTTTACATACACAGATACGCAGTATTTT | CASSFTYTDTQYF
TRBJ2-7 | - | TRBD2 | TRBV6-6 | TGTGCCAGCAGTTACGCTAGCGGGGACTACGAGCAGTACTTC | CASSYASGDYEQYF
TRBJ2-2 | - | - | TRBV6-1 | TGTGCCAGCAGTCAACAGGGTGGCGCCGGGGAGCTGTTTTTT | CASSQQGGAGELFF
TRBJ1-4 | few | TRBD1 | TRBV4-2 | TGTGCCAGCAGTAGCGGACAGGGAGGAGAAAAACTGTTTTTT | CASSSGQGGEKLFF
TRBJ2-7 | - | - | TRBV7-9 | TGTGCCAGCAGCCCATCAGGGGTATGGTCCTACGAGCAGTACTTC | CASSPSGVWSYEQYF
TRBJ2-3 | - | TRBD1 | TRBV5-1 | TGCGCCAGCAGCGGGCAGGGACAGGGGTCAGATACGCAGTATTTT | CASSGQGQGSDTQYF
TRBJ2-6 | - | TRBD1 | TRBV7-9 | TGTGCCAGCAGCAAAGACAGGGACAGCTCTGGGGCCAACGTCCTGACTTTC | CASSKDRDSSGANVLTF
TRBJ1-1 | few | - | TRBV11-2 | TGTGCCAGCAGCGTACAAGACACTGAAGCTTTCTTT | CASSVQDTEAFF
TRBJ1-4 | - | - | TRBV5-4 | TGTGCCAGCAGCTCAAGAGGCGGGGGGCTCACTAATGAAAAACTGTTTTTT | CASSSRGGGLTNEKLFF
TRBJ1-2 | many | TRBD1 | TRBV28 | TGTGCCAGCGCCACAGGGGGCAGGGAAGGCTACACCTTC | CASATGGREGYTF
TRBJ1-4 | - | - | TRBV5-4 | TGTGCCAGCAGCGTTGTAGGGACAGAAAAACTGTTTTTT | CASSVVGTEKLFF